The sequence of this T cell receptor (beta chain) was determined in a study of technical replicates of blood from a few donors. TCRdb's table, derived via immunoSEQ multiplex PCR, lists solely in-frame clones and lacks some. Of more than 65,000 clones in the sample, roughly 92% were seen once. The junction had 14 bases not matched to a gene; V was cut back by 6 bases and J by 7 bases. The length of the CDR3 is 15 residues. Germline V gene data show CDR1 as MDHEN and CDR2 as SYDVKM. The rearrangement uses TRBV28 and TRBJ2-7; TRBD1 matches at 8 bases. Sequences were obtained from T cells isolated from PBMCs. This TCR derives from a human donor in good health. In nucleotides, the CDR3 is TGTGCCAGCAGCCCACCGGGACAGGTTATCGGGGAGCAGTACTTC. Its protein product is CASSPPGQVIGEQYF. Based on the CDR3 plus reference TRBV28 and TRBJ2-7, the full variable domain is DVKVTQSSRYLVKRTGEKVFLECVQDMDHENMFWYRQDPGLGLRLIYFSYDVKMKEKGDIPEGYSVSREKKERFSLILESASTNQTSMYLCASSPPGQVIGEQYFGPGTRLTVT.